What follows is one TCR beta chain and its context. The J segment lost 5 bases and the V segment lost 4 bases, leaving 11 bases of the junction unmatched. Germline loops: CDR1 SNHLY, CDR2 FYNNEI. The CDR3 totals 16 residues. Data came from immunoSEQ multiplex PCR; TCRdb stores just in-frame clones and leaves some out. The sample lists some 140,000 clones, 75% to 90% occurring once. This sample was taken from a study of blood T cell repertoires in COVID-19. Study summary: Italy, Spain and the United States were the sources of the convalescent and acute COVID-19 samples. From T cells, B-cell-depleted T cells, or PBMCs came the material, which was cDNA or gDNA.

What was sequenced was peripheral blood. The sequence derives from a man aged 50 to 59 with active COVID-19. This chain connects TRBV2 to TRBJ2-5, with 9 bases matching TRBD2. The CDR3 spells CASSGSGGGAGETQYF. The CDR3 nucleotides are TGTGCCAGCAGTGGATCCGGCGGGGGGGCCGGTGAGACCCAGTACTTC.